The TCR beta chain described here comes from a study of early T cells in non-severe SARS-CoV-2 infection. Whole-study context: The chains were unpaired, and the sequenced material was bulk RNA from unsorted whole blood. Study results and caveats: A preference for anti-spike CD8 responses marked VDJdb matching, which missed private and CD4 specificities.

Comment on this clonotype: What it binds is unknown.

In the library, individual cDNA molecules carried attached unique molecular identifiers. Using its own MiXCR run on the 5' RACE reads, TCRdb lists one record per CDR3 protein. The sample holds around 28,000 distinct CDR3 sequences, about 5% seen once. The germline V gene encodes CDR1 MNHEY and CDR2 SVGAGI. The CDR3 length is 12 residues. V lost 9 bases, J lost 3 bases, and 11 bases lay in between. This rearrangement joins TRBV6-5 to TRBJ1-1; weak D call: TRBD1 (5 bases). Source material: whole blood. The TCR was taken from an adult who was a healthcare worker with PCR-confirmed SARS-CoV-2 infection or an uninfected control (not recorded which). The CDR3 bases are TGTGCCAGTCTAGGCAGGGACACTGAAGCTTTCTTT. This codes for CASLGRDTEAFF.